These 20 T cell receptor beta chains were all obtained from the same sample, sequenced in a study of beta chain features in type 1 diabetes. Sequenced material consisted of expressed TCRB transcripts (all of the isolated RNA was reverse transcribed). Libraries were prepared by immunoSEQ multiplex PCR; TCRdb keeps only in-frame clonotypes and omits some of them. The sample has 150,000 to 170,000 clones, around 8.5% seen once. Specimen: central memory CD4+ T cells from blood. These receptors all stem from a young man in good health.

The CDR3 DNA follows: TGTGCCTGGAGTGTACACACTAACAATCAGCCCCAGCATTTT. This codes for CAWSVHTNNQPQHF. This chain links TRBV30 with TRBJ1-5; unclear D gene. The CDR3 loop spans 14 amino acids. The V end lost 0 bases, the J end lost 3 bases, and 9 bases lay between the germline ends. CDR1 is GTSNPN, CDR2 SVGIG, per germline (reference sequence).

This clone was seen repeatedly, ten times or more. The chain carries TRBV28 and TRBJ2-7; TRBD1 matches at 8 bases. In germline, CDR1 is MDHEN, CDR2 SYDVKM. The CDR3 loop spans 13 amino acids. With V trimmed by 10 bases and J by 3 bases, 8 bases remained unmatched. The CDR3 DNA sequence: TGTGCCAACCACTCTGACAGGGGCTACGAGCAGTACTTC. Protein: CANHSDRGYEQYF.

The gene calls are TRBV18 and TRBJ1-5; 8 bases align to TRBD1. CDR3 length equals 15 residues. Germline CDR1 KGHSH, CDR2 LQKENI. With V trimmed by 5 bases and J by 9 bases, 12 bases remained unmatched. Here the CDR3 reads CASSAGTGLASPQHF. The CDR3 nucleotides are TGTGCCAGCTCAGCCGGGACAGGCCTAGCCTCGCCCCAGCATTTT.

This clone occurred many times. V and J are TRBV28 and TRBJ2-1; 9 nucleotides align to TRBD2. Trimming removed 1 base from V and 4 bases from J; junction bases left unmatched: 2. This CDR3 contains 15 residues. Germline V gene sequence: CDR1 MDHEN, CDR2 SYDVKM. The CDR3 sequence is CASSLLTSGYNEQFF. The CDR3 DNA reads TGTGCCAGCAGTTTATTGACTAGCGGATACAATGAGCAGTTCTTC.

This clone was recorded a few times. The chain links TRBV30 to TRBJ2-2; unclear D gene. Looked up from germline, CDR1 is GTSNPN and CDR2 is SVGIG (reference sequence). Deletions cut 2 bases from V and 0 bases from J, with 4 bases between. The CDR3 loop spans 13 amino acids. The CDR3 region is CAWSSANTGELFF. DNA for the CDR3: TGTGCCTGGAGTTCGGCGAACACCGGGGAGCTGTTTTTT.

This clone has a handful of counts. The chain joins TRBV7-9 to TRBJ2-7, with a weak D call TRBD1 (5 bases). Per the germline V gene, CDR1 is SEHNR and CDR2 is FQNEAQ (reference sequence). Trimming pared 1 base from V and 2 bases from J, leaving 9 bases between. The CDR3 consists of 14 residues. Written as DNA, the CDR3 is TGTGCCAGCAGCTTAGGTCAGGGTACCTACGAGCAGTACTTC. The encoded protein is CASSLGQGTYEQYF.

The table lists this clone with a few counts. The J gene is TRBJ2-2, the V gene TRBV5-1, with 11 bases that match TRBD2. V dropped 3 bases and J dropped 1; count of bases not matched to a gene: 2. The germline V gene encodes CDR1 SGHRS and CDR2 YFSETQ. There are 16 residues in the CDR3. Here the CDR3 reads CASSSGLAGNTGELFF. CDR3 nucleotide sequence: TGCGCCAGCAGCTCCGGACTAGCGGGGAACACCGGGGAGCTGTTTTTT. The full variable domain, rest sourced from reference TRBV5-1 and TRBJ2-2, is KAGVTQTPRYLIKTRGQQVTLSCSPISGHRSVSWYQQTPGQGLQFLFEYFSETQRNKGNFPGRFSGRQFSNSRSEMNVSTLELGDSALYLCASSSGLAGNTGELFFGEGSRLTVL.

The chain is built from TRBV30 and TRBJ2-7; 8 bases fit TRBD2. The CDR3 runs 11 residues. The V gene's germline CDR1 is GTSNPN and CDR2 SVGIG (reference sequence). Losses at the gene ends were 3 bases for V and 6 bases for J; bases not matched to a gene: 1. Written as DNA, the CDR3 is TGTGCCTGGAGCGCGGGGGGCGAGCAGTACTTC. It translates to CAWSAGGEQYF.

This clone has only a few counts. The genes are TRBV7-3 and TRBJ2-6; 9 bases agree with TRBD1. Germline V gene sequence: CDR1 SGHTA, CDR2 FQGTGA. The CDR3 runs 17 residues. The V segment lost 5 bases and the J segment 0 bases; nucleotides outside the gene matches: 5. The CDR3: CASSLQTGGSGANVLTF. The CDR3, as DNA: TGTGCCAGCAGCCTGCAGACAGGGGGCTCTGGGGCCAACGTCCTGACTTTC.

The sample holds many counts of this clone. The chain couples TRBV29-1 to TRBJ1-3, with D hard to call. The CDR3 consists of 14 residues. Germline V gene lookup returns CDR1 SQVTM and CDR2 ANQGSEA. With 3 bases removed from V and 0 bases from J, the gap between germline ends came to 9 bases. CDR3: CSVDGSSSGNTIYF. CDR3 coding DNA: TGCAGCGTTGACGGGTCCTCCTCTGGAAACACCATATATTTT.

The gene calls are TRBV19 and TRBJ2-5, with 9 bases lining up with TRBD1. There are 13 residues in the CDR3. J was trimmed by 5 bases and V by 10 bases; bases with no gene match: 8. CDR1 and CDR2 from the germline V gene are LNHDA and SQIVND (reference sequence). CDR3 nucleotides: TGTGCCACCTCGACAGGGGGTGGGGAGACCCAGTACTTC. Protein sequence: CATSTGGGETQYF.

There are a few counts of this clone. The DNA of the CDR3 is TGTGCCAGCAGTGAAGTTGAGGGGGCTGGCAATCAGCCCCAGCATTTT. This encodes CASSEVEGAGNQPQHF. The rearrangement links TRBV6-1 to TRBJ1-5; 7 positions match TRBD1. The CDR3 extends over 16 amino acids. V was clipped by 1 base and J by 2 bases; unmatched bases: 5. Looked up from germline, CDR1 is MNHNS and CDR2 is SASEGT.

This clone was seen more than once but under ten times. The chain uses TRBV7-2 and TRBJ1-2; TRBD1 is a possible D gene (5 bases). The germline V and J ends were trimmed by 5 bases and 2 bases, with 9 bases remaining between them. The CDR3 extends over 13 amino acids. Germline CDR1 is SGHTA and CDR2 is FQGNSA. CDR3 residues: CASSNDRNYGYTF. The CDR3 nucleotides read TGTGCCAGCAGCAACGACAGAAACTATGGCTACACCTTC.

This clone was counted at least ten times. This chain connects TRBV7-9 to TRBJ2-6; a possible D gene is TRBD1 (5 bases). Trimming removed 5 bases at V and 1 base at J, with 15 bases between. Germline loops: CDR1 SEHNR, CDR2 FQNEAQ (reference sequence). The CDR3 sequence is 17 residues long. The DNA of the CDR3 is TGTGCCAGCAGCACCTACTTTGACAGTTCTGGGGCCAACGTCCTGACTTTC. This sequence encodes CASSTYFDSSGANVLTF.

The V and J genes are TRBV30 and TRBJ2-2; 7 bases are shared with TRBD1. The CDR3 runs 14 residues. J was trimmed by 3 bases and V by 4 bases; bases with no gene match: 5. Germline CDR1 GTSNPN, CDR2 SVGIG (reference sequence). In nucleotides, the CDR3 is TGTGCCTGGAATGGGGACAGCTACACCGGGGAGCTGTTTTTT. This encodes CAWNGDSYTGELFF.

Only a few counts were recorded for this clone. This chain connects TRBV7-2 to TRBJ2-7; D perhaps matches TRBD1 (6 bases). Germline V gene lookup returns CDR1 SGHTA and CDR2 FQGNSA. V gave up 1 base and J gave up 5 bases, with 15 bases separating them. The CDR3 sequence is 15 residues long. DNA for the CDR3: TGTGCCAGCAGCTTAGGCTATACAGGGCTCAACGAGCAGTACTTC. It encodes CASSLGYTGLNEQYF.

The chain carries TRBV6-1 and TRBJ1-4; D is undetermined. The germline V gene encodes CDR1 MNHNS and CDR2 SASEGT. There are 13 residues in the CDR3. V gave up 6 bases and J gave up 8 bases, with 13 bases separating them. CDR3 residues: CASRGRNPEKLFF. Here the CDR3 DNA reads TGTGCCAGCAGGGGCCGCAACCCCGAAAAACTGTTTTTT.

The V and J genes are TRBV4-2 and TRBJ1-4; 7 nucleotides agree with TRBD1. Germline loops: CDR1 LGHNA, CDR2 YNFKEQ. The length of the CDR3 is 14 residues. V trimming: 4 bases; J trimming: 7 bases; junction bases outside the gene matches: 6. CDR3 protein: CASSLGQSGEKLFF. The CDR3 DNA reads TGTGCCAGCAGCCTGGGACAGTCTGGTGAAAAACTGTTTTTT.

This clone was picked up a small number of times. The chain combines TRBV5-6 with TRBJ1-4, with D hard to call. Trimming stripped 0 bases from V and 8 bases from J, with 8 bases between. This CDR3 comprises 13 residues. The germline gives CDR1 SGHDT, CDR2 YYEEEE. CDR3 sequence: CASSLERGEKLFF. The CDR3 DNA sequence: TGTGCCAGCAGCTTGGAGCGAGGCGAAAAACTGTTTTTT.

This clone showed up just a few times. V is TRBV7-2 and J is TRBJ2-1; TRBD1 is a possible D gene (5 bases). The CDR3 loop spans 13 amino acids. The germline gives CDR1 SGHTA, CDR2 FQGNSA. V lost 5 bases and J 7 bases, leaving 12 bases between the germline ends. The CDR3 is CASSRDTGNEQFF. The CDR3 coding sequence is TGTGCCAGCAGCCGCGATACAGGAAATGAGCAGTTCTTC.